The 11 T cell receptor beta chains below come from one sample, sequenced in a study of CD8+CD57+ T cells in acquired aplastic anemia. Genomic DNA was employed as the template in profiling TCR beta VDJ and CDR3. TCRdb ran MiXCR on the reads and lists one entry per CDR3 protein. The table has roughly 180,000 distinct CDR3 sequences, over 60% seen once. The sample was sorted CD4+, CD8+, or CD8+CD57+ T cells (not recorded which) from PBMCs. Receptor source: a human donor with severe aplastic anemia or a healthy control (not recorded which).

CDR3 sequence (DNA): TGTGCCAGCAGCGTCGAGGGCGGGGGGGCCTACGAGCAGTACTTC. It codes for CASSVEGGGAYEQYF. This sequence joins TRBV9 and TRBJ2-7; 9 positions agree with TRBD2. The CDR3 has 15 residues. CDR1 and CDR2 (germline): SGDLS, YYNGEE. J lost 2 bases, V lost 2 bases, and 5 bases had no gene match.

The genes are TRBV7-2 and TRBJ2-3; TRBD2 matches 14 bases. V trimming: 5 bases; J trimming: 2 bases; junction bases outside the gene matches: 6. The CDR3 has 17 amino acids. The germline gives CDR1 SGHTA, CDR2 FQGNSA. The CDR3 nucleotides are TGTGCCAGCAGCGCCCAGACTAGCGGGGGGGCCACAGATACGCAGTATTTT. Translation gives CASSAQTSGGATDTQYF.

On this clonotype itself: At one end, the junction sequence differs from germline, possibly due to a read error. The chain joins TRBV7-6 to TRBJ2-2; TRBD2 aligns across 8 bases. In germline, CDR1 is SGHVS, CDR2 FNYEAQ. The CDR3 runs to 14 residues. The CDR3 here is CGSSLVAGFGELFF. As DNA, the CDR3 is TGTGGCAGCAGCTTAGTAGCGGGGTTCGGGGAGCTGTTTTTT.

This clonotype appeared a few times. The chain recombines TRBV29-1 with TRBJ2-5; 14 bases map to TRBD2. There are 18 residues in the CDR3. CDR1 is SQVTM and CDR2 is ANQGSEA in the germline V gene. V was pared by 7 bases and J by 0 bases, with 13 bases of the junction left unmatched. This chain's CDR3 is CSARTSGGPVLYQETQYF. The CDR3 DNA reads TGCAGCGCCAGGACTAGCGGGGGGCCGGTCTTGTACCAAGAGACCCAGTACTTC.

This clonotype was observed many times. The chain couples TRBV29-1 to TRBJ2-2; D is possibly TRBD2 (6 bases). CDR1 and CDR2 (germline): SQVTM, ANQGSEA. V was clipped by 6 bases and J by 3 bases, with 14 bases between them. The CDR3 has 14 residues. The CDR3 DNA follows: TGCAGCGTCCTCGGGGGTTTGGACACCGGGGAGCTGTTTTTT. Residues: CSVLGGLDTGELFF.

The J gene is TRBJ2-7, the V gene TRBV25-1, with 8 bases fitting TRBD2. This CDR3 spans 15 amino acids. From germline, CDR1 is MGHDK and CDR2 SYGVNS. With V trimmed by 1 base and J by 6 bases, 8 bases remained unmatched. DNA of the CDR3: TGTGCCAGCAGTGAATCGGGGAGCGGGAGTAGCGAGCAGTACTTC. This encodes CASSESGSGSSEQYF.

The chain has TRBV2 and TRBJ2-3; 8 bases line up with TRBD1. CDR3 length: 13 amino acids. The junction had 4 bases not matched to a gene; V was cut back by 6 bases and J by 5 bases. In germline, CDR1 is SNHLY, CDR2 FYNNEI. The CDR3 region has the DNA TGTGCCAGCAGAGGGACAGGCCTAGATACGCAGTATTTT. Amino acids: CASRGTGLDTQYF.

The rearrangement links TRBV2 to TRBJ2-7, with 10 nucleotides matching TRBD1. Per the germline V gene, CDR1 is SNHLY and CDR2 is FYNNEI. This CDR3 has 15 amino acids. Germline trimming cut 8 bases from V and 5 bases from J; bases unmatched to any gene: 12. DNA for the CDR3: TGTGCCAGCCAAGGCTACCGGGACAGGGGCAACGAGCAGTACTTC. It codes for CASQGYRDRGNEQYF.

The chain joins TRBV2 to TRBJ1-2; D possibly corresponds to TRBD1 (5 bases). The germline V and J ends were trimmed by 1 base and 2 bases, with 11 bases remaining between them. There are 15 residues in the CDR3. The germline CDR1 and CDR2 sequences are SNHLY and FYNNEI. The CDR3 region has the DNA TGTGCCAGCAGTGAAGGGGCAGGGCCCAACTATGGCTACACCTTC. This translates into CASSEGAGPNYGYTF.

The J gene is TRBJ1-1, the V gene TRBV10-3; 8 bases map to TRBD1. Germline-derived CDR1 and CDR2 are ENHRY and SYGVKD. V shed 10 bases, J shed 0 bases, and the junction held 4 bases outside the gene matches. The CDR3 spans 13 residues. The CDR3 protein is CASRTGLNTEAFF. CDR3 in DNA: TGTGCCAGCAGGACAGGGCTGAACACTGAAGCTTTCTTT.

The chain employs TRBV2 and TRBJ2-5; possibly TRBD1 for D (5 bases). The germline CDR1 and CDR2 sequences are SNHLY and FYNNEI. The CDR3 consists of 13 residues. Trimming left V 5 bases short and J 3 bases short, with 10 bases between. The CDR3: CASSSDRKETQYF. CDR3 bases: TGTGCCAGCAGTAGCGACAGAAAAGAGACCCAGTACTTC.